A single sample is the source of the 16 T cell receptor beta chains below, sequenced in a study of control samples from healthy donors and cancer patients. TCRdb's table, derived via immunoSEQ multiplex PCR, lists solely in-frame clones and lacks some. The table has tens of thousands of clones, 94% seen once. The sequencing input was blood. The receptors shown here come from a woman younger than 35 in good health.

The chain carries TRBV7-9 and TRBJ1-2, with a tentative D call TRBD1 (6 bases). CDR1 is SEHNR, CDR2 FQNEAQ, per germline (reference sequence). The CDR3 loop spans 14 amino acids. V dropped 7 bases and J dropped 7 bases, with 19 bases sitting between them. CDR3 DNA sequence: TGTGCCAGCACCTCCTCCCAGACAGGCGGTGGCTACACCTTC. Translation: CASTSSQTGGGYTF.

The genes are TRBV27 and TRBJ1-1; D gene uncertain. The germline CDR1 and CDR2 sequences are MNHEY and SMNVEV (reference sequence). This CDR3 is built from 11 residues. The ends were cut back, 2 bases at V and 6 bases at J, with 4 bases in the middle. The CDR3 is CASSLGAEAFF. The CDR3 DNA follows: TGTGCCAGCAGTTTAGGGGCTGAAGCTTTCTTT.

This sequence joins TRBV13 and TRBJ2-7, with a tentative D call TRBD2 (5 bases). There are 13 residues in the CDR3. V was trimmed by 7 bases and J by 2 bases, leaving 12 bases between them. Germline assignment: CDR1 PRHDT and CDR2 FYEKMQ (reference sequence). CDR3 amino acids: CASIGKRTYEQYF. The CDR3 DNA reads as TGTGCCAGCATCGGGAAGCGGACCTACGAGCAGTACTTC.

The J gene is TRBJ1-2, the V gene TRBV6-5; 8 bases map to TRBD1. CDR3 length equals 14 residues. Germline V lookup: CDR1 MNHEY, CDR2 SVGAGI. J was trimmed by 7 bases and V by 0 bases; bases with no gene match: 4. CDR3 in amino acids: CASSYSGQGAGYTF. In DNA, the CDR3 is TGTGCCAGCAGTTACTCCGGGCAGGGGGCTGGCTACACCTTC.

V is TRBV14 and J is TRBJ2-2; D unresolved. The V gene's germline CDR1 is SGHDN and CDR2 FVKESK. Trimming took 1 base from V and 1 from J, leaving 10 bases between them. The CDR3 totals 16 residues. The CDR3 region has the DNA TGTGCCAGCAGCCAAGCCATACAGCGGAACACCGGGGAGCTGTTTTTT. The encoded protein is CASSQAIQRNTGELFF.

The chain employs TRBV25-1 and TRBJ1-2, with 7 bases lining up with TRBD1. Germline CDR1 MGHDK, CDR2 SYGVNS. The V and J ends lost 2 bases and 4 bases, in that order; junction bases with no gene match: 1. There are 13 residues in the CDR3. The CDR3 loop is CASSEGTVYGYTF. The CDR3 nucleotides read TGTGCCAGCAGTGAAGGGACAGTCTATGGCTACACCTTC.

The chain recombines TRBV2 with TRBJ2-2; no reliable D call. This CDR3 comprises 15 residues. Germline lookup yields CDR1 SNHLY and CDR2 FYNNEI. V dropped 2 bases and J dropped 6 bases, with 13 bases sitting between them. The CDR3 region has the DNA TGTGCCAGCAGTGAAACGGCAGGTCAGGCCGGGGAGCTGTTTTTT. It yields the protein CASSETAGQAGELFF. Complete variable domain (other parts from reference TRBV2 and TRBJ2-2): EPEVTQTPSHQVTQMGQEVILRCVPISNHLYFYWYRQILGQKVEFLVSFYNNEISEKSEIFDDQFSVERPDGSNFTLKIRSTKLEDSAMYFCASSETAGQAGELFFGEGSRLTVL.

The rearrangement links TRBV5-1 to TRBJ2-3; the D gene is possibly TRBD1 (6 bases). Per germline, CDR1 SGHRS and CDR2 YFSETQ. Trimming pared 4 bases from V and 0 bases from J, leaving 9 bases between. CDR3 length: 14 amino acids. CDR3 in DNA: TGCGCCAGCAGCCCGGACAGCAGCACAGATACGCAGTATTTT. Its translation is CASSPDSSTDTQYF.

The V gene is TRBV24-1, the J gene TRBJ2-7; the D call may be TRBD1 or TRBD2 (5 bases each). The CDR3 loop spans 14 amino acids. Germline V gene sequence: CDR1 KGHDR, CDR2 SFDVKD. Trimming shortened V by 3 bases and J by 7 bases, and 15 bases separated the two germline ends. The CDR3 bases are TGTGCCACCAGTGATCCCGGGACGTCGGAGGAGCAGTACTTC. The encoded protein is CATSDPGTSEEQYF.

Turning to this clone: The same CDR3 also results from other DNA sequences found in this sample. CDR3: CASSVGGLALYEQYF. As DNA, the CDR3 is TGCGCCAGCAGTGTAGGAGGACTAGCCCTATACGAGCAGTACTTC. V gene TRBV10-2 combines with J gene TRBJ2-7, with TRBD2 matching 8 bases. The germline CDR1 and CDR2 sequences are WSHSY and SAAADI. The V segment lost 4 bases and the J segment 4 bases; nucleotides outside the gene matches: 9. The CDR3 consists of 15 residues.

The J gene is TRBJ1-2, the V gene TRBV5-5; D is possibly TRBD1 (5 bases). Per germline, CDR1 SGHKS and CDR2 YYEKEE (reference sequence). This CDR3 spans 12 amino acids. Trimming cost V 4 bases and J 8 bases, with 12 bases left between them. CDR3 in DNA: TGTGCCAGCAGCACCGCCCGGGGCGGCTACACCTTC. Translated: CASSTARGGYTF.

The chain is built from TRBV7-3 and TRBJ2-1; D is perhaps TRBD1 or TRBD2 (5 bases each). CDR3 length: 13 residues. The germline V gene encodes CDR1 SGHTA and CDR2 FQGTGA. Trimming shortened V by 5 bases and J by 6 bases, and 11 bases separated the two germline ends. The CDR3 here is CASSARDGNEQFF. CDR3 DNA sequence: TGTGCCAGCAGCGCCCGGGACGGCAATGAGCAGTTCTTC.

The chain's CDR3 is CASSEGWGPYGYTF. The CDR3, as DNA: TGTGCCAGCAGCGAGGGGTGGGGGCCCTATGGCTACACCTTC. The gene calls are TRBV9 and TRBJ1-2, with a possible D match to TRBD1 (6 bases). The CDR3 is 14 residues long. Germline V gives CDR1 SGDLS, CDR2 YYNGEE. V was trimmed by 3 bases and J by 4 bases, leaving 13 bases between them.

This clone appeared once. The rearrangement uses TRBV5-6 and TRBJ2-1, with 8 bases matching TRBD2. Germline V gene lookup returns CDR1 SGHDT and CDR2 YYEEEE. This CDR3 comprises 14 residues. The J segment lost 5 bases and the V segment lost 4 bases, leaving 5 bases of the junction unmatched. The CDR3 bases are TGTGCCAGCAGCGTCGGGACTAGGGACAATGAGCAGTTCTTC. Residues: CASSVGTRDNEQFF. Full variable domain (remainder filled in from reference TRBV5-6 and TRBJ2-1): DAGVTQSPTHLIKTRGQQVTLRCSPKSGHDTVSWYQQALGQGPQFIFQYYEEEERQRGNFPDRFSGHQFPNYSSELNVNALLLGDSALYLCASSVGTRDNEQFFGPGTRLTVL.

CDR3 nucleotides: TGTGCCACCAGTAGGACAGGGGGGATGCGAGCGAACACCGGGGAGCTGTTTTTT. Its translation is CATSRTGGMRANTGELFF. The chain has TRBV24-1 and TRBJ2-2; 10 nucleotides line up with TRBD1. The length of the CDR3 is 18 residues. Germline V CDR1 and CDR2: KGHDR, SFDVKD. V lost 6 bases, J lost 0 bases, and 9 bases stayed unmatched.

This chain connects TRBV5-1 to TRBJ2-7, with 8 bases fitting TRBD1. Germline V lookup: CDR1 SGHRS, CDR2 YFSETQ. V dropped 3 bases and J dropped 3; count of bases not matched to a gene: 8. The CDR3 is 15 residues long. The CDR3 is CASSSFGGQGYEQYF. The CDR3 DNA reads TGCGCCAGCAGCTCGTTTGGAGGACAGGGCTACGAGCAGTACTTC.